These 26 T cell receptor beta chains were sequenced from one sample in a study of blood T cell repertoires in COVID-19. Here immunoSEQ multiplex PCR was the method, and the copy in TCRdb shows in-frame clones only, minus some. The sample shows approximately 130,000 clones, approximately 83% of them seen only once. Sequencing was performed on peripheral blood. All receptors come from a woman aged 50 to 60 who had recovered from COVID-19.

In DNA, the CDR3 is TGTGCCAGCAGCGTAGGTGCGCAGGGGGACCAGCCCCAGCATTTT. Translated, it gives CASSVGAQGDQPQHF. The chain has TRBV9 and TRBJ1-5; 7 bases match TRBD1. Per germline, CDR1 SGDLS and CDR2 YYNGEE. The V gene end was trimmed by 0 bases and the J gene end by 7 bases; junction bases not matched to a gene: 7. The CDR3 runs to 15 residues.

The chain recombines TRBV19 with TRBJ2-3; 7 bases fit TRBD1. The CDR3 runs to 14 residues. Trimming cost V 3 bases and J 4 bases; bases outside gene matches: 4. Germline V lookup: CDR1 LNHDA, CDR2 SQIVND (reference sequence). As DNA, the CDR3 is TGTGCCAGTAGTATGGGGCAGGGGGCAGATACGCAGTATTTT. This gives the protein CASSMGQGADTQYF.

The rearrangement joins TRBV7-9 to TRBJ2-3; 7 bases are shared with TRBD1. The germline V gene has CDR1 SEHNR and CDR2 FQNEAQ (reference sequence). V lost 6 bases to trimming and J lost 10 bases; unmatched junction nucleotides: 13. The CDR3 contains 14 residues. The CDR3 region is CASRGLDRLNAQYF. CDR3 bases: TGTGCCAGCAGGGGTCTGGACAGGCTTAACGCGCAGTATTTT.

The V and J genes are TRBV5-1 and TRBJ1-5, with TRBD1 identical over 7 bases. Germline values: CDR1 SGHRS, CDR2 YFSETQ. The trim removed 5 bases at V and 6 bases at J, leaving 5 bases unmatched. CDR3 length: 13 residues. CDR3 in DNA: TGCGCCAGCAGTAAAGGGGACAGTCAGCCCCAGCATTTT. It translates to CASSKGDSQPQHF.

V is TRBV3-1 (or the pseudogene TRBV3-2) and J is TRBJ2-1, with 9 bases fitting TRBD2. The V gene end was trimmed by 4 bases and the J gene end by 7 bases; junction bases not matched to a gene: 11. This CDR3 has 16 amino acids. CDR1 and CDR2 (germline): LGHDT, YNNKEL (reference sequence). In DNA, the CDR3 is TGTGCCAGCAGCCGACGAGCGGGGGGAGGCGGGAATGAGCAGTTCTTC. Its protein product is CASSRRAGGGGNEQFF.

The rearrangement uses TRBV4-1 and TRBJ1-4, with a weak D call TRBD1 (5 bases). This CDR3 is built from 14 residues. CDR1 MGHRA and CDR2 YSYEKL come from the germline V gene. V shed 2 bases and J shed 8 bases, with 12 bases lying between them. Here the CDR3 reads CASSQQGRDEKLFF. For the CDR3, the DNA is TGCGCCAGCAGCCAACAGGGAAGAGACGAAAAACTGTTTTTT.

This CDR3 is CASSLGDSYNEQFF. The CDR3 DNA reads TGCGCCAGCAGCTTGGGGGACAGTTACAATGAGCAGTTCTTC. The genes are TRBV5-1 and TRBJ2-1, with 7 bases that match TRBD1. This CDR3 contains 14 residues. The V gene's germline CDR1 is SGHRS and CDR2 YFSETQ. Unmatched junction bases numbered 1, after V lost 0 bases and J lost 4 bases.

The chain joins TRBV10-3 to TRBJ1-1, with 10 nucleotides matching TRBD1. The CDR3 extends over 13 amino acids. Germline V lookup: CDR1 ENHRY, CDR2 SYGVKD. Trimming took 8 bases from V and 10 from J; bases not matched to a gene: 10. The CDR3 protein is CAIGTTGGGGAFF. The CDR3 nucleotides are TGTGCCATCGGAACGACAGGGGGCGGCGGAGCTTTCTTT.

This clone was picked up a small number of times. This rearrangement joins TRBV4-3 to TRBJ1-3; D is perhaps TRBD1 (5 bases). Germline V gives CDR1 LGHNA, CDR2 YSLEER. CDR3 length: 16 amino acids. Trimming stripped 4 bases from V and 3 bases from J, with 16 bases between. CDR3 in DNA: TGCGCCAGCAGCCCTGGGACTGTTCTGGGTGGAAACACCATATATTTT. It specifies CASSPGTVLGGNTIYF.

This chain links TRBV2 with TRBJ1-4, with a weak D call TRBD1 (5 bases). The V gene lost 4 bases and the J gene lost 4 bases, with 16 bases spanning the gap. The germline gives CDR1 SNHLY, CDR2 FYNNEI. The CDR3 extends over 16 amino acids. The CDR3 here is CASSGLARDSNEKLFF. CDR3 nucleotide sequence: TGTGCCAGCAGTGGCCTCGCGCGCGACAGTAATGAAAAACTGTTTTTT.

CDR3 in amino acids: CASSPGTSLNNEQFF. The CDR3 nucleotides are TGTGCCAGCAGCCCCGGGACTAGCCTCAACAATGAGCAGTTCTTC. The V call is TRBV14, the J call TRBJ2-1; 9 positions match TRBD2. CDR3 length: 15 amino acids. V trimming: 4 bases; J trimming: 5 bases; junction bases outside the gene matches: 6. Germline V lookup: CDR1 SGHDN, CDR2 FVKESK.

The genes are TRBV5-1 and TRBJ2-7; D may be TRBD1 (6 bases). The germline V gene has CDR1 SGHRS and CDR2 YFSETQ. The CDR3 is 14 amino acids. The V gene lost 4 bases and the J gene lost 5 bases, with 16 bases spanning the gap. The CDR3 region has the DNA TGCGCCAGCAGCGGAGGACAGTATTCCGACGAGCAGTACTTC. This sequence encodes CASSGGQYSDEQYF.

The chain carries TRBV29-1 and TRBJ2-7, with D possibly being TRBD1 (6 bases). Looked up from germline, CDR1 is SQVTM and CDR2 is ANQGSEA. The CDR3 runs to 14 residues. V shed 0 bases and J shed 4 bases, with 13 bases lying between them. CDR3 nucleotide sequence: TGCAGCGTTGAAGAGGTCGGACAGACTTACGAGCAGTACTTC. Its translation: CSVEEVGQTYEQYF.

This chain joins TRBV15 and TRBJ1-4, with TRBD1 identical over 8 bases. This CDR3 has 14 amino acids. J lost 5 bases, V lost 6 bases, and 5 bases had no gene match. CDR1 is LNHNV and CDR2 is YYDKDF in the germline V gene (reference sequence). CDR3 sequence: CATRVGQGNEKLFF. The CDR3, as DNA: TGTGCCACCAGGGTCGGACAGGGCAATGAAAAACTGTTTTTT.

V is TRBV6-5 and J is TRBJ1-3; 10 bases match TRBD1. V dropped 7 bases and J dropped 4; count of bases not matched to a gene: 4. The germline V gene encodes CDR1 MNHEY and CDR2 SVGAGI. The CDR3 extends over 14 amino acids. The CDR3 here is CASKTTGGGNTIYF. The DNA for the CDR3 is TGTGCCAGCAAGACGACAGGGGGCGGAAACACCATATATTTT.

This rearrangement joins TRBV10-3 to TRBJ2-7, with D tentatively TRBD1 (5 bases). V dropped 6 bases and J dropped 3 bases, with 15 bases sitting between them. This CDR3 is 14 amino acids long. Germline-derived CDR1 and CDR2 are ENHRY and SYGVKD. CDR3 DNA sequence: TGTGCCATCAGAAAGACAGTGGATAACTACGAGCAGTACTTC. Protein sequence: CAIRKTVDNYEQYF.

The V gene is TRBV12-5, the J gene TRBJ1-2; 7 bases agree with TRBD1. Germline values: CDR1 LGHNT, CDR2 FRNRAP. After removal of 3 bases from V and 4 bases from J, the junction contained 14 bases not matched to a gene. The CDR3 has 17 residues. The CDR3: CASGFFLGDSLVYGYTF. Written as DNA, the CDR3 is TGTGCTAGTGGTTTTTTCTTGGGGGACAGCTTAGTCTATGGCTACACCTTC.

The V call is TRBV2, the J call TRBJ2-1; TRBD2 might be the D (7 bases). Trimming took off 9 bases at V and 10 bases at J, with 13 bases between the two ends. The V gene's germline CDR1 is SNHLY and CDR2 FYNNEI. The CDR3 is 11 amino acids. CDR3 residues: CASVGGREQFF. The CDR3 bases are TGTGCCAGTGTCGGGGGGCGGGAGCAGTTCTTC.

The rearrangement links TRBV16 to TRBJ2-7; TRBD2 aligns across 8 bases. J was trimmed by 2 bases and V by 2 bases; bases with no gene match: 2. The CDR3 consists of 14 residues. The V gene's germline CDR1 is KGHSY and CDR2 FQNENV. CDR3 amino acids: CASSQKAGAYEQYF. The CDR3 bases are TGTGCCAGCAGCCAAAAAGCGGGGGCCTACGAGCAGTACTTC.

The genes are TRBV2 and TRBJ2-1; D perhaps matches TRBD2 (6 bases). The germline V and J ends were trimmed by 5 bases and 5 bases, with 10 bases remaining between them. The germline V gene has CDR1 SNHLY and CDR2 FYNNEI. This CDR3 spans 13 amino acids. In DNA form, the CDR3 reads TGTGCCAGCAGTCGGGACTTCAACAATGAGCAGTTCTTC. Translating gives CASSRDFNNEQFF.

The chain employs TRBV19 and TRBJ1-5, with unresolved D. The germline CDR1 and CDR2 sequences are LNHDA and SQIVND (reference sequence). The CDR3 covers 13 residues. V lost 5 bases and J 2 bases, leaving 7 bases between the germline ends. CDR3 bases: TGTGCCAGTAGTGTCCAGGGCAATCAGCCCCAGCATTTT. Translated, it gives CASSVQGNQPQHF.

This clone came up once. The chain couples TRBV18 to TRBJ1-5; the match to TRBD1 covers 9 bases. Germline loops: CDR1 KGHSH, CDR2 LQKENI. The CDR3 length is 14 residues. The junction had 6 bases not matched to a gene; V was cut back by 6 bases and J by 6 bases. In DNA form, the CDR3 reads TGTGCCAGCTCCCCGGGACAGGGCGGTCAGCCCCAGCATTTT. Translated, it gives CASSPGQGGQPQHF.

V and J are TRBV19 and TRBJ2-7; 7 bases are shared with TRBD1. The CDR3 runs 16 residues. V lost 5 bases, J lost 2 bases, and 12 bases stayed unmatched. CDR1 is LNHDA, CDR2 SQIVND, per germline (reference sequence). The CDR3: CASSVSSGTVTYEQYF. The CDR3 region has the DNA TGTGCCAGTAGTGTCAGTTCCGGGACAGTCACCTACGAGCAGTACTTC.

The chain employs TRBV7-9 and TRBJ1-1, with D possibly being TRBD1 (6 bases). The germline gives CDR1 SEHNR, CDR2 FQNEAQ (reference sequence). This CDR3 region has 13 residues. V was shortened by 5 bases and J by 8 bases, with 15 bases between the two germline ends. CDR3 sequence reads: CASSPRGQTEAFF. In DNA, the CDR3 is TGTGCCAGCAGCCCGAGGGGACAAACGGAAGCTTTCTTT.

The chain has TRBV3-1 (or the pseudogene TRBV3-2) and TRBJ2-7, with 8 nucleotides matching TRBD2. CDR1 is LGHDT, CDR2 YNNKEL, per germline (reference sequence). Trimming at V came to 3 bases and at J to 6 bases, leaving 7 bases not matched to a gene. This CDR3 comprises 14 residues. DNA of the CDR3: TGTGCCAGCAGCCACGGGCGGGGGGTACGCGAGCAGTACTTC. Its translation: CASSHGRGVREQYF.

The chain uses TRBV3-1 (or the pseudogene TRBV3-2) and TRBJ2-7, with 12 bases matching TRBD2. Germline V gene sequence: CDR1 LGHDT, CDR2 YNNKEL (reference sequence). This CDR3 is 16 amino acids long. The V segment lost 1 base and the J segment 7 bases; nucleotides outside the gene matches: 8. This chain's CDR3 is CASSQGLAGAIREQYF. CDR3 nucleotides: TGTGCCAGCAGCCAAGGACTAGCGGGAGCTATACGGGAGCAGTACTTC.